This T cell receptor (beta chain) originates from a study of shared clonotypes between healthy human individuals. Comment on this clone: Antigen: not known.

Findings and limits, study-wide: Non-shared clonotypes showed lower generation probabilities than clonotypes common to all four donors. What limited the represented genetic and exposure-history diversity was the small number of donors.

The J segment lost 2 bases and the V segment lost 2 bases, leaving 8 bases of the junction unmatched. The CDR3 has 17 amino acids. Per germline, CDR1 SGHAT and CDR2 FQNNGV. Repertoires were generated with immunoSEQ multiplex PCR, while TCRdb's copy carries only in-frame clones and drops some. Counted here are more than 2,000,000 clones, roughly 93% occurring once; the ten biggest clones make up 0.39%. Sequencing was done on a sample of naive CD4+ T cells from PBMCs. Subset given: CD45RA+ positively selected. The chain employs TRBV11-2 and TRBJ2-2, with TRBD1 identical over 7 bases. This sequence originates from a man younger than 35 in good health. Some clones in this sample may be carry-over from other donors' samples. The CDR3 here is CASSLLMGTANTGELFF. As DNA, the CDR3 is TGTGCCAGCAGCTTACTTATGGGGACAGCTAACACCGGGGAGCTGTTTTTT.